In this sample, the clone carrying this TCR beta chain turned up many times. Its matching antigen is unknown. V shed 10 bases, J shed 5 bases, and the junction held 12 bases outside the gene matches. Germline values: CDR1 MNHNS, CDR2 SASEGT. This CDR3 has 15 residues. These data originate in a study of T cell repertoires in cytomegalovirus infection. On the study more broadly: Public TCR beta signatures were indicative of both CMV infection and a matching HLA type. Findings and limits, study-wide: Ex vivo responses were dominated by HLA-C-restricted CMV-specific TCR beta clonotypes.

TCRdb reanalysed the reads using MiXCR and keeps one entry per CDR3 protein. Of 300,000 to 400,000 distinct CDR3 sequences in the sample, around 29% were seen once. V usage is TRBV6-1 and J usage is TRBJ2-5; 11 nucleotides agree with TRBD1. Sequenced here: cultured PBMCs, sampled from culture after CMV antigen stimulation. The sequence was obtained from a human donor in good health (CMV status not recorded). Some clones in this sample may be carry-over from other donors' samples. CDR3 sequence (DNA): TGTGCCACCGGACACGGACAGGGGGCGAGGGAGACCCAGTACTTC. This translates into CATGHGQGARETQYF.